Shown below are 4 T cell receptor beta chains from a single sample sequenced in a study of T cells in Graves' hyperthyroidism and ophthalmopathy (dated by TCRdb to the late 2010s). Library prep was done by multiplex PCR. Sequencing used an Illumina HiSeq 2000. The TCR beta CDR3 regions were amplified from RNA transcripts. The TCR CDR3 was subjected to a first round of RT-PCR using the HTBI primer set and the Qiagen OneStep RT-PCR kit. Using fastp trimming at Q25 and MiXCR clonotype assembly, TCRdb reanalyzed the public sequencing data and kept in-frame beta chains. Each CDR3 protein gets just one entry, which takes the most common genes and DNA from the rows behind it. The sample includes 600,000 to 700,000 distinct CDR3 sequences, with around 15% observed a single time. 3.5% to 4.5% of the sample is in the top ten clones. Sequenced input: blood. The receptors were sampled from a woman in her 40s with Graves' ophthalmopathy.

Details on this clonotype: One base away lies a much larger clone, so this may be a sequencing read error. V is TRBV30 and J is TRBJ1-1, with D possibly TRBD1 on 5 matching bases. V lost 2 bases to trimming and J lost 4 bases, with 14 bases between them. Germline CDR1 reads GTSNPN; CDR2 reads SVGIG (reference sequence). This CDR3 region has 14 residues. The CDR3 bases are TGTGCCTGGAGTAGAGAGGGAGGGGTCACTGAAGCTTTCTTT. Amino acid sequence: CAWSREGGVTEAFF.

The V call is TRBV7-8, the J call TRBJ2-7; 8 bases align to TRBD2. The CDR3 spans 16 residues. V was clipped by 5 bases and J by 2 bases; unmatched bases: 11. CDR1 and CDR2 (germline): SGHVS, FQNEAQ. As DNA, the CDR3 is TGTGCCAGCAGCCTATCCCAGCGGGAGAATCCCTACGAGCAGTACTTC. It codes for CASSLSQRENPYEQYF.

At least ten counts were recorded for this clonotype. DNA of the CDR3: TGTGCCAGCAGTGACGATGAGAGGGGAGAAGCTTTCTTT. Its translation: CASSDDERGEAFF. The chain has TRBV6-4 and TRBJ1-1; a possible D gene is TRBD1 (5 bases). Germline assignment: CDR1 MRHNA and CDR2 SNTAGT. The CDR3 has 13 amino acids. The V end lost 2 bases, the J end lost 8 bases, and 12 bases lay between the germline ends.

This clonotype was seen at least ten times. The chain has TRBV11-2 and TRBJ1-1; 9 nucleotides match TRBD1. Unmatched junction bases numbered 5, after V lost 0 bases and J lost 6 bases. The CDR3 has 15 amino acids. Germline-derived CDR1 and CDR2 are SGHAT and FQNNGV. This chain's CDR3 is CASSLDGTGRAEAFF. The CDR3 nucleotides read TGTGCCAGCAGCTTAGACGGGACAGGGAGGGCTGAAGCTTTCTTT.